The T cell receptor beta chain under discussion was sequenced for a study of Ad26.COV2.S vaccination and SARS-CoV-2 variants. The assay was immunoSEQ multiplex PCR, and TCRdb's table has in-frame clones only and misses some. The sample has more than 150,000 clones, 87% seen once; the top ten hold 5% to 7%. The origin of this receptor is a human donor who had recovered from COVID-19. Sequences were derived from peripheral blood, sampled after recovery from COVID-19.

DNA of the CDR3: TGTGCCACGCGAGAGAACGGCCGTTCGCCCCTCCACTTT. This translates into CATRENGRSPLHF. V gene TRBV11-1 combines with J gene TRBJ1-6; D is undetermined. V lost 10 bases, J lost 13 bases, and 20 bases lay in between. This CDR3 region has 13 residues. Germline CDR1 and CDR2: SGHAT and FQDESV (reference sequence).